Presented here are 11 T cell receptor beta chains from one specimen sequenced in a study of beta chain features in type 1 diabetes. Study observations and caveats: Researchers report that Type 1 diabetes patients had moderately but significantly shorter TCRB CDR3s across all four CD4+ subsets.

These receptors' antigens are unknown. Every isolated RNA sample was fully reverse transcribed, so sequencing captured expressed TCRB transcripts. The data were produced by immunoSEQ multiplex PCR, yet TCRdb's version contains in-frame clones alone and is incomplete. The repertoire holds hundreds of thousands of clones, with 10% to 15% as singletons. The sample was naive CD4+ T cells from blood. Receptor source: a woman between 18 and 29 years old with type 1 diabetes.

This chain uses TRBV7-2 with TRBJ2-1, with a weak D call TRBD2 (5 bases). The germline V gene encodes CDR1 SGHTA and CDR2 FQGNSA. The length of the CDR3 is 13 residues. V shed 3 bases and J shed 5 bases, with 8 bases lying between them. In DNA form, the CDR3 reads TGTGCCAGCAGCTTTTCGGGGAACAATGAGCAGTTCTTC. It codes for CASSFSGNNEQFF.

Only a few counts were recorded for this clone. The chain carries TRBV30 and TRBJ1-2, with TRBD1 matching over 10 bases. V lost 4 bases, J lost 8 bases, and 4 bases stayed unmatched. The CDR3 is 12 residues long. Germline V gene data show CDR1 as GTSNPN and CDR2 as SVGIG (reference sequence). This CDR3 reads CAWNRDRGGYTF. The CDR3 DNA reads as TGTGCCTGGAACCGGGACAGGGGCGGCTACACCTTC. The entire variable domain, with the rest obtained from reference TRBV30 and TRBJ1-2, is as follows: SQTIHQWPATLVQPVGSPLSLECTVEGTSNPNLYWYRQAAGRGLQLLFYSVGIGQISSEVPQNLSASRPQDRQFILSSKKLLLSDSGFYLCAWNRDRGGYTFGSGTRLTVV.

In regard to this clone: This sample also contains other DNA sequences that code for the same CDR3. The J gene is TRBJ1-2, the V gene TRBV15, with no clear D. The CDR3 length is 12 residues. Trimming cost V 0 bases and J 6 bases, with 5 bases left between them. Germline CDR1 LNHNV, CDR2 YYDKDF (reference sequence). CDR3 sequence reads: CATSRDLDGYTF. CDR3 bases: TGTGCCACCAGCAGAGATCTTGATGGCTACACCTTC.

The chain is built from TRBV30 and TRBJ2-3; D is possibly TRBD2 (6 bases). CDR1 is GTSNPN, CDR2 SVGIG, per germline (reference sequence). There are 16 residues in the CDR3. Trimming cost V 2 bases and J 6 bases, with 21 bases left between them. Here the CDR3 DNA reads TGTGCCTGGAGTTTTGTTTGGGACTCCCTCAGGGATACGCAGTATTTT. Translated, it gives CAWSFVWDSLRDTQYF.

CDR3 sequence reads: CSVDTSGVLRNEQFF. In nucleotides, the CDR3 is TGCAGCGTTGATACTAGCGGGGTTTTGAGAAATGAGCAGTTCTTC. The chain combines TRBV29-1 with TRBJ2-1, with 10 positions matching TRBD2. J lost 7 bases, V lost 3 bases, and 9 bases had no gene match. Germline CDR1 and CDR2: SQVTM and ANQGSEA. The CDR3 spans 15 residues.

The chain combines TRBV7-3 with TRBJ2-1; 13 bases are shared with TRBD2. V shed 4 bases, J shed 10 bases, and the junction held 7 bases outside the gene matches. Germline V gives CDR1 SGHTA, CDR2 FQGTGA. The CDR3 is made up of 15 amino acids. Here the CDR3 DNA reads TGTGCCAGCAGCTCATCCCGGACTAGCGGGAGCGAGCAGTTCTTC. Protein sequence: CASSSSRTSGSEQFF.

J is TRBJ2-7 and V is TRBV30, with 8 positions matching TRBD2. Germline CDR1 and CDR2: GTSNPN and SVGIG (reference sequence). The length of the CDR3 is 13 residues. The V segment lost 3 bases and the J segment 4 bases; nucleotides outside the gene matches: 5. The CDR3 DNA reads TGTGCCTGGAGCCCACTAGCGGTATACGAGCAGTACTTC. This codes for CAWSPLAVYEQYF.

In this sample, this clone turned up a few times. The chain couples TRBV11-1 to TRBJ2-7; D may be TRBD2 (5 bases). The germline V gene has CDR1 SGHAT and CDR2 FQDESV (reference sequence). CDR3 length: 17 residues. Trimming shortened V by 2 bases and J by 1 base, and 18 bases separated the two germline ends. CDR3 protein: CASSLNTRASRSYEQYF. The CDR3 nucleotides are TGTGCCAGCAGCTTAAATACCCGGGCTAGCAGATCCTACGAGCAGTACTTC.

This clone was observed a handful of times. This chain links TRBV7-2 with TRBJ1-5; D is perhaps TRBD1 (5 bases). CDR1 and CDR2 (germline): SGHTA, FQGNSA. Trimming cost V 4 bases and J 7 bases, with 14 bases left between them. This CDR3 has 14 amino acids. The CDR3 DNA is TGTGCCAGCAGCTGGACACGGGAGGTCCAGCCCCAGCATTTT. Its translation: CASSWTREVQPQHF.

This clone was detected a few times. The chain carries TRBV7-2 and TRBJ2-1; maybe TRBD2 (6 bases). The CDR3 consists of 12 residues. Germline CDR1 reads SGHTA; CDR2 reads FQGNSA. Trimming left V 5 bases short and J 10 bases short, with 12 bases between. The CDR3 reads CASSPLALEQFF. CDR3 DNA: TGTGCCAGCAGCCCACTAGCACTAGAGCAGTTCTTC.

There are a few counts of this clone. The identical CDR3 is also encoded by other nucleotide sequences in the sample. The rearrangement links TRBV5-1 to TRBJ2-5, with unresolved D. The CDR3 extends over 14 amino acids. V lost 0 bases, J lost 4 bases, and 10 bases lay in between. In germline, CDR1 is SGHRS, CDR2 YFSETQ. CDR3 loop: CASSLAPGGETQYF. The DNA of the CDR3 is TGCGCCAGCAGCTTGGCCCCTGGCGGAGAGACCCAGTACTTC.